Here is one T cell receptor (beta chain) with its context. The RNA input was about 0.5 to 1 ug, and it was reverse transcribed with random hexamers. Amplification of TCR beta CDR3 across 54 Vbeta and 13 Jbeta was performed with immunoSEQ multiplex PCR. TCRdb re-called the immunoSEQ multiplex PCR reads through MiXCR, storing one row per CDR3 protein. The data hold under 200,000 distinct CDR3 sequences, with 90% to 95% observed a single time. These data originate in a study of CD8 T cells in Susac syndrome. At the level of the study: Six sequenced Susac syndrome patients had clinically active disease, while about 8 were in remission.

High-throughput TCR beta sequencing covered peripheral CD8+ and CD4+ T cells. Fulfillment of recently defined diagnostic criteria for definite or probable disease was shown by the patients with Susac syndrome. V lost 4 bases and J 5 bases, leaving 12 bases between the germline ends. Germline-derived CDR1 and CDR2 are DFQATT and SNEGSKA (reference sequence). The CDR3 runs to 13 residues. Material for sequencing was CD4+ T cells from PBMCs. This chain connects TRBV20-1 to TRBJ1-5, with TRBD1 as a possible D gene (6 bases). This TCR was recovered from a human donor with Susac syndrome. The CDR3 spells CSAIVAGDQPQHF. Written as DNA, the CDR3 is TGCAGTGCTATAGTGGCAGGGGATCAGCCCCAGCATTTT.